Detailed here is one T cell receptor (beta chain). One Seattle source followed patients from active infection through their disease course. Some clones are missing from TCRdb's copy, which holds only in-frame ones; the method was immunoSEQ multiplex PCR. The sample has roughly 160,000 clones, roughly 80% seen once; the top ten hold about 8.1%. This entry is derived from a study of blood T cell repertoires in COVID-19. After removal of 0 bases from V and 4 bases from J, the junction contained 7 bases not matched to a gene. This CDR3 has 16 amino acids. Germline CDR1 SGHNT, CDR2 YYREEE (reference sequence).

Sequencing was carried out using peripheral blood. The sequence was collected from a woman older than 75 with COVID-19, enrolled during active disease. The chain recombines TRBV5-4 with TRBJ2-1, with 7 nucleotides matching TRBD2. In DNA, the CDR3 is TGTGCCAGCAGCTTGGCACGGGGGGAGATTTACAATGAGCAGTTCTTC. Its translation: CASSLARGEIYNEQFF.